This note documents a single T cell receptor beta chain sequence. Its antigen is currently unknown. It was on clinical symptoms, serum thyroxine, TRAb, thyroid ultrasound and orbital computed tomography that diagnosis relied. The sample is drawn from a study of Graves' ophthalmopathy and Graves' hyperthyroidism. Study overall: Peripheral blood was collected at initial diagnosis, before any treatment. Study-level results: Progression of ophthalmopathy was predicted by the model with roughly 68% sensitivity and around 77% specificity.

The study amplified TCR beta CDR3 regions using RNA transcripts. RT-PCR was first run with HTBI primers, then multiplex PCR in a second round. Each CDR3 protein is one row after TCRdb ran MiXCR on the multiplex PCR reads. The sample includes about 740,000 distinct CDR3 sequences, roughly 40% seen only once; the top ten take approximately 43%. This TCR was sampled from an adult man with Graves' ophthalmopathy. Sequencing was done on a sample of peripheral blood.

The CDR3 nucleotides read TGTGCTAGTGGTTTGGCGGGTATGGGTACTGAAGCTTTCTTT. Amino acids: CASGLAGMGTEAFF. J is TRBJ1-1 and V is TRBV12-3 or TRBV12-4; no reliable D call. The CDR3 sequence is 14 residues long.